This section outlines one TCR beta chain sequence together with its context. The antigen is undetermined. J gave up 0 bases and V 5 bases, and 4 bases lay outside the gene matches. The CDR3 totals 15 residues. Germline CDR1 is SGHVS and CDR2 is FNYEAQ. The sample originates from a study of OX40 agonist ivuxolimab in advanced cancers. Looking at the study overall: In this cohort, patients received ivuxolimab, an agonistic anti-OX40 (CD134) antibody. Among those enrolled, mean age was about 58 years (range roughly 20 to 80) and 75% to 85% were male.

The table came from immunoSEQ multiplex PCR; TCRdb's copy has only in-frame clones and leaves some out. The profile shows some 37,000 clones, 60% to 80% of them singletons. Study-level findings and limits: Among T cells, CD8+ cells averaged more expanded clones than CD4+ cells.

The chain combines TRBV7-6 with TRBJ2-3; TRBD1 aligns across 8 bases. The sample was CD4+ or CD8+ T cells sorted from blood, taken in a trial of the OX40 agonist ivuxolimab. This receptor was identified in an adult with an advanced solid tumor such as melanoma, head and neck, liver or kidney cancer. CDR3 nucleotide sequence: TGTGCCAGCAGCAACCGGGACAGGAGCACAGATACGCAGTATTTT. Translated, it gives CASSNRDRSTDTQYF.